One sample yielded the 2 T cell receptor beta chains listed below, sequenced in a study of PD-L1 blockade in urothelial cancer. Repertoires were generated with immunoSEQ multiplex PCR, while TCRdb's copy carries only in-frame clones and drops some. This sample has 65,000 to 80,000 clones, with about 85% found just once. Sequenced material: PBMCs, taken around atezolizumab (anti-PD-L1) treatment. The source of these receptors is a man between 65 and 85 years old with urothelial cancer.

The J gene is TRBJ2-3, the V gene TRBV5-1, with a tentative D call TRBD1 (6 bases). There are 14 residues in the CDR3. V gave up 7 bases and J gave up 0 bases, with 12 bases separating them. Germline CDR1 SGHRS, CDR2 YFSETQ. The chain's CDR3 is CASGGSLSTDTQYF. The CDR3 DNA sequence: TGCGCCAGCGGGGGCAGTCTTAGCACAGATACGCAGTATTTT.

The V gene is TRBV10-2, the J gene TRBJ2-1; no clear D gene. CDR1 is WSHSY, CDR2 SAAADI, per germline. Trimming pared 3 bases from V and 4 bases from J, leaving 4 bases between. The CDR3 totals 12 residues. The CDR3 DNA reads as TGCGCCAGCAGTGATCCGTACAATGAGCAGTTCTTC. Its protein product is CASSDPYNEQFF.